This record looks at one TCR beta chain sequence and its context. The data derive from a study of blood T cell repertoires in COVID-19. Study at large: Spain, Italy and the United States supplied samples that represented acute and convalescent COVID-19.

The V gene's germline CDR1 is MDHEN and CDR2 SYDVKM. Trimming pared 2 bases from V and 6 bases from J, leaving 8 bases between. The CDR3 extends over 13 amino acids. In the original workflow: Researchers report that nucleated cell counts were estimated from reference gene primer amplification. Measured with immunoSEQ multiplex PCR; TCRdb has only the in-frame clones, and not every one. V and J calls and clone size are given by that table; D and trimming were obtained from the DNA. Of 400,000 or so clones in the sample, 85% to 90% were seen once. The sequenced sample was peripheral blood. The TCR comes from a human donor in a cohort sampled during active COVID-19. The rearrangement links TRBV28 to TRBJ1-5, with D tentatively TRBD1 (6 bases). Here the CDR3 reads CASSLVGGQPQHF. The CDR3, as DNA: TGTGCCAGCAGTTTAGTAGGGGGTCAGCCCCAGCATTTT.